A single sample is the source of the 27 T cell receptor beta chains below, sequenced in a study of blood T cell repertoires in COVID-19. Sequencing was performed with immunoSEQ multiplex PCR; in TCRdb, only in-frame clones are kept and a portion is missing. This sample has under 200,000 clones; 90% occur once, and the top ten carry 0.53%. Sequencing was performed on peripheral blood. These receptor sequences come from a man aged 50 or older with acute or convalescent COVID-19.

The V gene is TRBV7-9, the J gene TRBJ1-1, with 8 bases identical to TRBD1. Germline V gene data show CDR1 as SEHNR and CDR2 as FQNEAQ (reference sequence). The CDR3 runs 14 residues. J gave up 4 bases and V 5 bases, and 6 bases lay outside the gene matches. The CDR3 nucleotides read TGTGCCAGCAGCCTGGGACAGGCAGGCACTGAAGCTTTCTTT. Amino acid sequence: CASSLGQAGTEAFF.

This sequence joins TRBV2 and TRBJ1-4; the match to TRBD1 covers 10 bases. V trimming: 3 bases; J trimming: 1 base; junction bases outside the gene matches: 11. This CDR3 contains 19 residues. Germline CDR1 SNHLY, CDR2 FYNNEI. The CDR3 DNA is TGTGCCAGCAGTGATTCCCCCCGGACAGGGGGAGGAACTAATGAAAAACTGTTTTTT. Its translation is CASSDSPRTGGGTNEKLFF.

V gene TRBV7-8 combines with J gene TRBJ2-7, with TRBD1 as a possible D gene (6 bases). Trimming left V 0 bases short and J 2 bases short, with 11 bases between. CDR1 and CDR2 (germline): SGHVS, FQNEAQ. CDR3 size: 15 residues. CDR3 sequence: CASSLATGFTYEQYF. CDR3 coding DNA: TGTGCCAGCAGCTTAGCGACAGGTTTCACCTACGAGCAGTACTTC.

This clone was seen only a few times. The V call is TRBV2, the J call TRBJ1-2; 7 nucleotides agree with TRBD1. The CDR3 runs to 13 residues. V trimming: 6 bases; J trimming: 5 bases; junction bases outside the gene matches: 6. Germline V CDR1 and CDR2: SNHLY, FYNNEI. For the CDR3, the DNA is TGTGCCAGCAGATGGGACAGTTGGTATGGCTACACCTTC. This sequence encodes CASRWDSWYGYTF.

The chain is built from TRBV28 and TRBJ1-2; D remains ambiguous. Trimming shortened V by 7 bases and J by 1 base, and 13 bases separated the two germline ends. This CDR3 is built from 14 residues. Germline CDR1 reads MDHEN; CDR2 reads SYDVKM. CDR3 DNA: TGTGCCAGCACCTCTGAGACTGATAACTATGGCTACACCTTC. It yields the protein CASTSETDNYGYTF.

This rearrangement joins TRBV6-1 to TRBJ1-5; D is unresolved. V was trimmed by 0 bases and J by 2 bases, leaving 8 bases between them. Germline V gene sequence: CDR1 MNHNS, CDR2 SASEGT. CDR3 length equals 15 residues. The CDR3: CASSEAGIGNQPQHF. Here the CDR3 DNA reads TGTGCCAGCAGTGAAGCCGGGATAGGCAATCAGCCCCAGCATTTT.

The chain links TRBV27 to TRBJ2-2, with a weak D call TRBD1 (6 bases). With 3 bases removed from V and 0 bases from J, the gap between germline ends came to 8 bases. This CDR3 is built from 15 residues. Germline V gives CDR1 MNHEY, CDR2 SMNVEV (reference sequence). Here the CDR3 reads CASSFGGPNTGELFF. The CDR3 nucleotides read TGTGCCAGCAGTTTTGGGGGCCCGAACACCGGGGAGCTGTTTTTT.

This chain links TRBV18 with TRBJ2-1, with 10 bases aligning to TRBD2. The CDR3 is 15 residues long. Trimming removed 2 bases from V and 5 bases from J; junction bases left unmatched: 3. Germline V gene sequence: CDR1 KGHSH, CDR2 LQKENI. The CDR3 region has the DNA TGTGCCAGCTCACCAGGGCTAGCGGGAGACAATGAGCAGTTCTTC. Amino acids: CASSPGLAGDNEQFF.

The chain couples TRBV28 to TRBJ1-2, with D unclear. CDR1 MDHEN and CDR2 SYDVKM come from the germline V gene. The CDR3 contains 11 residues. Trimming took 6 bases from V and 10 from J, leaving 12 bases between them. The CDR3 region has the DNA TGTGCCAGCAGAATCGACACACACTACACCTTC. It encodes CASRIDTHYTF.

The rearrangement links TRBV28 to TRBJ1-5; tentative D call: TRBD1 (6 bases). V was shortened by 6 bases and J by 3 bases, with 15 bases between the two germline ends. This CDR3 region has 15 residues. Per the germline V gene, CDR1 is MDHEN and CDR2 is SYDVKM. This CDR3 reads CASRSTGFVNQPQHF. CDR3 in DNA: TGTGCCAGCAGAAGCACAGGGTTCGTCAATCAGCCCCAGCATTTT. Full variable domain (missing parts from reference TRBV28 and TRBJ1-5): DVKVTQSSRYLVKRTGEKVFLECVQDMDHENMFWYRQDPGLGLRLIYFSYDVKMKEKGDIPEGYSVSREKKERFSLILESASTNQTSMYLCASRSTGFVNQPQHFGDGTRLSIL.

The CDR3 reads CASSSLRAGDEQFF. CDR3 DNA sequence: TGTGCCAGCAGCTCCTTACGGGCGGGAGATGAGCAGTTCTTC. The chain combines TRBV11-2 with TRBJ2-1, with 7 nucleotides matching TRBD2. Germline V gives CDR1 SGHAT, CDR2 FQNNGV. The trim removed 4 bases at V and 8 bases at J, leaving 8 bases unmatched. The CDR3 is 14 amino acids.

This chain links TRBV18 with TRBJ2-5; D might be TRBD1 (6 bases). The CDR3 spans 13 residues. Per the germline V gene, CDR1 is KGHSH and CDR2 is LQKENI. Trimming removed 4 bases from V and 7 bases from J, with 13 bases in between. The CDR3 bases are TGTGCCAGCTCACTCCAGGGGATAGGGACCCAGTACTTC. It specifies CASSLQGIGTQYF.

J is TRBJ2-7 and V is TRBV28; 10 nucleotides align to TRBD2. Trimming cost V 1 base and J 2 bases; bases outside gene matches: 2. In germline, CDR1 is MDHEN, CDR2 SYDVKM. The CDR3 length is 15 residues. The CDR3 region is CASSLLLAGTYEQYF. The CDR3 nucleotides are TGTGCCAGCAGTTTATTACTAGCGGGGACCTACGAGCAGTACTTC.

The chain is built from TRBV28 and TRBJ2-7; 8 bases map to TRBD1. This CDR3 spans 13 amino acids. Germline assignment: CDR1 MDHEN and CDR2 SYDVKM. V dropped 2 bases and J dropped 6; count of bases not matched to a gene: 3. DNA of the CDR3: TGTGCCAGCAGTTTACTCGACAGGGGCGAGCAGTACGTC. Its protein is CASSLLDRGEQYV.

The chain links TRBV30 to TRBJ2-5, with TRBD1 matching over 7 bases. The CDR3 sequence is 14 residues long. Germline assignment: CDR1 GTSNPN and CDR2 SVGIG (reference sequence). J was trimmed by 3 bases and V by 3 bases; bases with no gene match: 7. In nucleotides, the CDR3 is TGTGCCTGGAGGGATACCGACAGGGAAGAGACCCAGTACTTC. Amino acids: CAWRDTDREETQYF.

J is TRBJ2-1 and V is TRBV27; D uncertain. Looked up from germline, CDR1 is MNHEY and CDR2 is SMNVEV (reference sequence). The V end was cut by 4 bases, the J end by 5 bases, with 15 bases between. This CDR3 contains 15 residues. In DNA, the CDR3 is TGTGCCAGCAGTTCCCTCGGTTATGTCGACAATGAGCAGTTCTTC. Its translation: CASSSLGYVDNEQFF.

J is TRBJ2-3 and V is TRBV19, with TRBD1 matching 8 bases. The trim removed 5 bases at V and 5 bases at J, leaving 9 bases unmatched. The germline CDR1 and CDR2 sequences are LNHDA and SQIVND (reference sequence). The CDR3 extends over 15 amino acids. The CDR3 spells CASSPTGQGIDTQYF. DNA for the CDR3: TGTGCCAGTAGTCCGACCGGACAGGGCATAGATACGCAGTATTTT.

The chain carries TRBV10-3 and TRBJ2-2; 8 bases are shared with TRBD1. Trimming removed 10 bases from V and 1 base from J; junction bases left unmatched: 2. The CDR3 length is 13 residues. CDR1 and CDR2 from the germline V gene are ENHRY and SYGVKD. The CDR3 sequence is CASTGGNTGELFF. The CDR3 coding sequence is TGTGCCAGCACAGGGGGGAACACCGGGGAGCTGTTTTTT.

The CDR3 DNA sequence: TGTGCCAGCAGCGTGACAGGGTCGGATGAAAAACTGTTTTTT. Protein: CASSVTGSDEKLFF. This chain connects TRBV3-1 (or the pseudogene TRBV3-2) to TRBJ1-4; 7 nucleotides line up with TRBD1. The CDR3 has 14 residues. CDR1 is LGHDT, CDR2 YNNKEL, per germline (reference sequence). The V segment lost 5 bases and the J segment 6 bases; nucleotides outside the gene matches: 6.

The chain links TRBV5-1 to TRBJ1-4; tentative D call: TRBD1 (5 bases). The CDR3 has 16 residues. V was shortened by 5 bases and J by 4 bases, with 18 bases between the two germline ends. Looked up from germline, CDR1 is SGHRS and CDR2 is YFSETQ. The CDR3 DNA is TGCGCCAGCAGGTTGTTGTTGGGGCAGCGTAATGAAAAACTGTTTTTT. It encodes CASRLLLGQRNEKLFF.

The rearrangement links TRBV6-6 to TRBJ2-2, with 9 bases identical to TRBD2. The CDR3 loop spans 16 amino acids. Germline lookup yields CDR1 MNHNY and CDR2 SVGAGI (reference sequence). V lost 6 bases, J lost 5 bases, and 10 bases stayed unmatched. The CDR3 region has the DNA TGTGCCAGCAGCGACGTTAGTAGCGGGGGAACCGGGGAGCTGTTTTTT. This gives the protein CASSDVSSGGTGELFF.

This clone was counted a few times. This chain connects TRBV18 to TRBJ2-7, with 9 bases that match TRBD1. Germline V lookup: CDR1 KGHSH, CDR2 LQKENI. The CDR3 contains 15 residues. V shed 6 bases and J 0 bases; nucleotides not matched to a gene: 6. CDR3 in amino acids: CASSPGQGSSYEQYF. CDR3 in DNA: TGTGCCAGCTCCCCCGGACAGGGGAGCTCCTACGAGCAGTACTTC.

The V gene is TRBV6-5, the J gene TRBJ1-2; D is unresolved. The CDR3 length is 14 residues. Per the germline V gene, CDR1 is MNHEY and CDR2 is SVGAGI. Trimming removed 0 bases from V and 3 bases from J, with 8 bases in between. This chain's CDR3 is CASSYSQIYYGYTF. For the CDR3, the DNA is TGTGCCAGCAGTTACTCGCAGATATACTATGGCTACACCTTC.

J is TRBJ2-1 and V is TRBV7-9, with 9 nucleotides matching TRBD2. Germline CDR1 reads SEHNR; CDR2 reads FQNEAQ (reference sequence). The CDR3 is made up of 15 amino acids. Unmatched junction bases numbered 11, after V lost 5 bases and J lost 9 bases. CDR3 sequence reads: CASSTLAGVISEQFF. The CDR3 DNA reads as TGTGCCAGCAGCACCTTAGCGGGAGTAATCAGTGAGCAGTTCTTC.

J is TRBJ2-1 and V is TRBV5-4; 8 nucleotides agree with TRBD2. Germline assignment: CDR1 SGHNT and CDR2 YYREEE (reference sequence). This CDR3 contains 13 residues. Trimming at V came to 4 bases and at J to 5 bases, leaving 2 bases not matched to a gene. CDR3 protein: CASSTSGNNEQFF. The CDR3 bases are TGTGCCAGCAGCACTAGCGGAAACAATGAGCAGTTCTTC.

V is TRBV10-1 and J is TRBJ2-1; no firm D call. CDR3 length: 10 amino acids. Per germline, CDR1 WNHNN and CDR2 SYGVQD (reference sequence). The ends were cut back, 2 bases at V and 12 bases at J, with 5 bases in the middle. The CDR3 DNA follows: TGCGCCAGCAGTGAGGAGCGGCAGTTCTTC. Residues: CASSEERQFF.

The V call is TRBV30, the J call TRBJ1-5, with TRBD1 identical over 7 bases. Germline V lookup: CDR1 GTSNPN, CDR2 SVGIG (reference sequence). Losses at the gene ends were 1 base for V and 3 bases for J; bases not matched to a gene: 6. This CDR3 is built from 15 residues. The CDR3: CAWSAGQQINQPQHF. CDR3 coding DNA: TGTGCCTGGAGTGCGGGACAGCAAATCAATCAGCCCCAGCATTTT.